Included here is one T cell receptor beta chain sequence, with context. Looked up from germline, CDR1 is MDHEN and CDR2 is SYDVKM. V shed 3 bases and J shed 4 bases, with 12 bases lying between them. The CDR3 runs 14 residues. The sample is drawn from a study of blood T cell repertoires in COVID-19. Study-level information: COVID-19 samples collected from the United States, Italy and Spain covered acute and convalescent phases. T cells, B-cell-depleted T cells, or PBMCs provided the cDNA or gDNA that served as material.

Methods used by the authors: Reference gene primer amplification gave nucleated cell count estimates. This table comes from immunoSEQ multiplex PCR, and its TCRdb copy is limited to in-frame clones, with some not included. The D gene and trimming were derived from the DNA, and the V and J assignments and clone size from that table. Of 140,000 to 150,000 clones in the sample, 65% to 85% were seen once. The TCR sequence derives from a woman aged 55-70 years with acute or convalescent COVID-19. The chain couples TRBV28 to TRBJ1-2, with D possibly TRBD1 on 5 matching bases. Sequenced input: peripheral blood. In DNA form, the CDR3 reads TGTGCCAGCAGTTTGATTCCTCAGGGCTATGGCTACACCTTC. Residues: CASSLIPQGYGYTF.